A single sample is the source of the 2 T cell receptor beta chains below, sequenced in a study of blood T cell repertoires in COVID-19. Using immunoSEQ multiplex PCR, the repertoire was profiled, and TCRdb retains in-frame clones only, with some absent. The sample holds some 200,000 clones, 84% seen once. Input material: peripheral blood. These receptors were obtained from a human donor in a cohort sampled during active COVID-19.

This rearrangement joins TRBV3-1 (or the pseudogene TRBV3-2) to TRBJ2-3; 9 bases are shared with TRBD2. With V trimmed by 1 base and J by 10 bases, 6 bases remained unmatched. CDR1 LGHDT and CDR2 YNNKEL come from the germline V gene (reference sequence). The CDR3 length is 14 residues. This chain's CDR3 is CASSQGLAGRSQYF. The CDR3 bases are TGTGCCAGCAGCCAAGGGCTAGCGGGAAGGTCGCAGTATTTT.

The CDR3 region is CASRARGTIGNQPQHF. The CDR3 DNA reads TGTGCCAGCAGAGCCAGGGGGACGATAGGCAATCAGCCCCAGCATTTT. This sequence joins TRBV27 and TRBJ1-5, with TRBD1 matching over 7 bases. CDR1 MNHEY and CDR2 SMNVEV come from the germline V gene (reference sequence). V was pared by 6 bases and J by 2 bases, with 10 bases of the junction left unmatched. The CDR3 sequence is 16 residues long.